This T cell receptor (beta chain) appears in the sequencing data of a study of response to subunit inactivated influenza vaccine. In this sample, this clonotype turned up a few times. Its cognate antigen is unknown. Regarding the study as a whole: Authors suggested each seasonal flu vaccination may recruit only limited numbers of new T cells.

TCRdb redid the calling of the RT-PCR reads with MiXCR, one entry per CDR3 protein. Among hundreds of thousands of distinct CDR3 sequences listed, approximately 15% were seen once. Germline V lookup: CDR1 LGHDT, CDR2 YNNKEL (reference sequence). The CDR3 is made up of 14 amino acids. V dropped 0 bases and J dropped 6 bases, with 9 bases sitting between them. The sequencing used PBMCs from blood, collected 14 to 15 days before vaccination. The chain has TRBV3-1 and TRBJ2-1; D perhaps matches TRBD1 (5 bases). This TCR derives from a man aged 45 to 65 who received an inactivated influenza vaccine. In nucleotides, the CDR3 is TGTGCCAGCAGCCAAGACAGGGCCCTCAATGAGCAGTTCTTC. Translation gives CASSQDRALNEQFF.